This TCR beta chain was sequenced during a study of Graves' ophthalmopathy and Graves' hyperthyroidism. This clonotype was observed many times. The authors amplified TCR beta CDR3 regions from RNA transcripts. Following a first-round RT-PCR that used HTBI primers, a second-round multiplex PCR was carried out. TCRdb ran MiXCR on the multiplex PCR reads and lists one entry per CDR3 protein. This table has roughly 230,000 distinct CDR3 sequences, under 25% appearing once. CDR1 and CDR2 (germline): SEHNR, FQNEAQ (reference sequence). With 5 bases removed from V and 5 bases from J, the gap between germline ends came to 12 bases. CDR3 length equals 13 residues.

The V call is TRBV7-9, the J call TRBJ2-5; D is unresolved. The receptor was derived from a woman aged 45-65 years with Graves' ophthalmopathy. What was sequenced was peripheral blood. CDR3 sequence (DNA): TGTGCCAGCAGCCCACCCGAGTCGGAGACCCAGTACTTC. Translation gives CASSPPESETQYF.